The sequence of this T cell receptor (beta chain) was determined in a study of graft-versus-host responses after intestinal transplantation. Assay: immunoSEQ multiplex PCR; the TCRdb copy retains only in-frame clones and omits some. The sample yields 75,000 to 95,000 clones, approximately 94% seen once. Germline V gene lookup returns CDR1 SGHDN and CDR2 FVKESK. V lost 3 bases and J 2 bases, leaving 17 bases between the germline ends. The CDR3 spans 17 residues. As regards this clone: Its cognate antigen is unknown.

Overall study findings and caveats: Early HvG declines after transplant were associated with peak circulating GvH clone levels.

The sequenced sample was unstimulated CD8+ T cells sorted from spleen or lymph node cells, obtained before intestinal transplant. This sequence originates from a human donor who received an intestinal transplant. The chain uses TRBV14 and TRBJ2-1; tentative D call: TRBD1 (6 bases). CDR3 nucleotide sequence: TGTGCCAGCAGCCACGACAGGAATTACACAGCCTACAATGAGCAGTTCTTC. It encodes CASSHDRNYTAYNEQFF.